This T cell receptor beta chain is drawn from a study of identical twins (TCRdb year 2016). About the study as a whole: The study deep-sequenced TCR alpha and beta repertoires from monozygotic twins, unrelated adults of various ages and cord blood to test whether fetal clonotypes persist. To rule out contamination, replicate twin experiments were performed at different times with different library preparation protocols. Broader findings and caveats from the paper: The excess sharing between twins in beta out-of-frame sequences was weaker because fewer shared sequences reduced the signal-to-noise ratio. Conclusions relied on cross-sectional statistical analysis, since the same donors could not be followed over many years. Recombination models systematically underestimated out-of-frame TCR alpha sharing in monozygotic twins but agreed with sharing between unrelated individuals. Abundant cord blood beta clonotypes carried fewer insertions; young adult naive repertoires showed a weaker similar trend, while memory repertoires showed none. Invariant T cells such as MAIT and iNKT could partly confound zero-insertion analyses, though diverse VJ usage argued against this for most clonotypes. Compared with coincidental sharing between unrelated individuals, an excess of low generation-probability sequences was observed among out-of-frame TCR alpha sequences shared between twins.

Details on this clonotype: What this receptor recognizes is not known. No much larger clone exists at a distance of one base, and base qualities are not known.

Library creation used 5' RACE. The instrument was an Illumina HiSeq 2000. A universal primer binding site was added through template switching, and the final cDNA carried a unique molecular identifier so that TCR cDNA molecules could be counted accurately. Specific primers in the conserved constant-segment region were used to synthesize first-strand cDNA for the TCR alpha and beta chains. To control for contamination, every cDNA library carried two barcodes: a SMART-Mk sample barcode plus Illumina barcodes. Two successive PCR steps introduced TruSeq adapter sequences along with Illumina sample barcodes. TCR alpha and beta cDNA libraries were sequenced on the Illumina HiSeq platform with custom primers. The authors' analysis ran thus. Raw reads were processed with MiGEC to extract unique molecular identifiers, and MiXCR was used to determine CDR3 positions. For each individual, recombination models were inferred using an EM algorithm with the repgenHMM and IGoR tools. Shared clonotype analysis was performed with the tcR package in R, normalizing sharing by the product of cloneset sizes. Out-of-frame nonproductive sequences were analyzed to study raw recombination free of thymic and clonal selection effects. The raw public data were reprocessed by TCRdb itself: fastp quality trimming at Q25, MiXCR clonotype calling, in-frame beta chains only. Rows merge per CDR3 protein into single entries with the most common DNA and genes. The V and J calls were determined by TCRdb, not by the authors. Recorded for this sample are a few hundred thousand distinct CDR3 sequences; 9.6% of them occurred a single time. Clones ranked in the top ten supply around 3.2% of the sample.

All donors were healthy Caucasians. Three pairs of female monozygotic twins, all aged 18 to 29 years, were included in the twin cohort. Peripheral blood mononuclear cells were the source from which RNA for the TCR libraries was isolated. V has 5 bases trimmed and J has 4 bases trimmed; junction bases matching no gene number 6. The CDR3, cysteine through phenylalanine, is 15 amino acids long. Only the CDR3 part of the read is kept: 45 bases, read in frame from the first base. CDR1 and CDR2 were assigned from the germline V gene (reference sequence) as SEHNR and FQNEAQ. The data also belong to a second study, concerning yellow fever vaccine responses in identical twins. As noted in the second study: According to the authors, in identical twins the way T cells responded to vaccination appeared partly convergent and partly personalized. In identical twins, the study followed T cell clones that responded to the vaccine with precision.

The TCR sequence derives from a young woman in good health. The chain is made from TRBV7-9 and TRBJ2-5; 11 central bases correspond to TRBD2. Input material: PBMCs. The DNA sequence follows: TGTGCCAGCAGCCCTCTAGCGGGAGGCCGAGAGACCCAGTACTTC. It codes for CASSPLAGGRETQYF. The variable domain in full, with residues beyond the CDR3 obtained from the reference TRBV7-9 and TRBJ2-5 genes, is DTGVSQNPRHKITKRGQNVTFRCDPISEHNRLYWYRQTLGQGPEFLTYFQNEAQLEKSRLLSDRFSAERPKGSFSTLEIQRTEQGDSAMYLCASSPLAGGRETQYFGPGTRLLVL.